The entry below describes one T cell receptor (beta chain). Its cognate antigen has yet to be identified. No much larger clonotype is one base removed from it; base qualities were not supplied. TCRbeta CDR3 regions were amplified from genomic DNA using the immunoSEQ Assay, a bias-controlled multiplex PCR. The authors' pipeline ran thus. Nucleated cell counts per sample were estimated from amplification of reference gene primers within the assay. Sequence reads were collapsed and filtered to measure the absolute abundance of every unique TCRbeta CDR3 rearrangement. For each sample, productive Simpson clonality was calculated by taking the square root of Simpson's diversity index across productive rearrangements. Here the immuneACCESS table is served through TCRdb, limited to in-frame sequences with V and J called. Missing clones are a known gap in these copies; in checked studies unresolved V genes cover under half, and the rest lacks a known reason. For V, J and clone size, that table is used; D and trimming come from the DNA. The table for this sample lists 150,000 to 200,000 clones; around 90% of them were counted only once. The ten largest clones add up to under 6.5% of the sample.

The data stem from a study of blood T cell repertoires in COVID-19 (dated by TCRdb to 2020 to 2021). Looking at the study overall: Samples covering the acute and convalescent phases of COVID-19 were provided by collaborators in the United States, Italy and Spain. The material from the prospective study consisted of cDNA or gDNA derived from T cells, B-cell-depleted T cells, or PBMCs. The samples were drawn from the first 160 participants of the ongoing ImmuneRACE study and from 950 to 1,500 subjects provided by 6 global collaborators. Where available, HLA class I and class II types were obtained from metadata supplied by the sample provider rather than from assay-based typing. Subjects who had been exposed to COVID-19, were actively infected with it, or had recovered from it provided the deeply sampled blood TCRbeta repertoires that made up the dataset. The sample metadata nearly always contained a de-identified subject ID, COVID-19 status, age in years and sex. A freely available public database, intended as a resource for researchers studying the immune response to SARS-CoV-2, is where the repertoires were released. Study-wide conclusions, independent of this receptor: How much clinical and demographic metadata was included differed by source and by participant, and the metadata was provided uncurated.

Including cysteine and phenylalanine, the CDR3 has 14 amino acids. Here the CDR3 DNA is all that survives: 42 bases in frame from base 1. CDR1 and CDR2 are drawn from the germline V gene: SNHLY, FYNNEI. Trimming costs V 6 bases and J 2 bases, and their ends lie 13 bases apart. Whole blood was collected in K2EDTA tubes by collaborating institutions according to the institutions' own protocols. For TCRbeta analysis, collaborators shipped samples as frozen whole blood, isolated PBMCs, or DNA extracted from either of those sample types. This receptor chain uses TRBV2 and TRBJ1-2; a tentative D match to TRBD1 spans 5 bases. Sequencing used peripheral blood. The sequence was collected from a man aged 35-49 years with active or convalescent COVID-19. This receptor carries the CDR3 CASRRRTLNYGYTF. The DNA reads TGTGCCAGCAGACGCAGGACACTCAACTATGGCTACACCTTC.